This T cell receptor beta chain was sequenced in a study of shared clonotypes between healthy human individuals. Assay used: immunoSEQ multiplex PCR; TCRdb lists only in-frame clones, some missing. Counted here are about 2.4 million clones, 93% occurring once; the ten biggest clones make up approximately 0.36%. CD4+ cells underwent separation, giving CD45RA+ naive and CD45RA-negative memory subsets. The specimen was naive CD4+ T cells from PBMCs. Specified subset: CD45RA+ positively selected. This receptor was taken from a man aged 18 to 29 in good health. Some clones in this sample may be carry-over from other donors' samples.

This CDR3 reads CASSIRDRLGTQYF. CDR3 coding DNA: TGTGCCAGCTCAATTCGGGACAGGTTAGGGACCCAGTACTTC. This chain uses TRBV14 with TRBJ2-5; 8 positions agree with TRBD1. The germline V gene has CDR1 SGHDN and CDR2 FVKESK. The CDR3 has 14 residues. The V segment lost 8 bases and the J segment 7 bases; nucleotides outside the gene matches: 12.